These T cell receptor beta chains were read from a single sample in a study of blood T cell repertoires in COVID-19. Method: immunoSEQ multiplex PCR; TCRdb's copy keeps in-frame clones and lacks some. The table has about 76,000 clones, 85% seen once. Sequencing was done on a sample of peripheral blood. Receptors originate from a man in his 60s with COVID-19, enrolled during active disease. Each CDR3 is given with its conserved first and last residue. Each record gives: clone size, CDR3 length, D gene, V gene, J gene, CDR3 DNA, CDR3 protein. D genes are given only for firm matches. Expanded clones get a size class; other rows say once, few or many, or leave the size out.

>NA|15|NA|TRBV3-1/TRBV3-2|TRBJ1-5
TGTGCCAGCAGTCGTACAGACACGGGCAATCAGCCCCAGCATTTT
CASSRTDTGNQPQHF
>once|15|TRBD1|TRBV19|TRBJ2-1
TGTGCCAGTAGGCCTACGGCGACAGGGCGCAATGAGCAGTTCTTC
CASRPTATGRNEQFF
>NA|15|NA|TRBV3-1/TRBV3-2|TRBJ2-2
TGTGCCAGCAGGGGCCGCTTAGGTAGCACCGGGGAGCTGTTTTTT
CASRGRLGSTGELFF
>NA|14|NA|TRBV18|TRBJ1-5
TGTGCCAGCTCACCAAAGACGGGAGATCAGCCCCAGCATTTT
CASSPKTGDQPQHF
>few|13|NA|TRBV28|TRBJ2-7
TGTGCCAGCAGTTTAGAAGGGGTTGCCGAGCAGTACTTC
CASSLEGVAEQYF
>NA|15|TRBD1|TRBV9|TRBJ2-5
TGTGCCAGCAGCGTAGCCCCGGACAGGCAAGAGACCCAGTACTTC
CASSVAPDRQETQYF
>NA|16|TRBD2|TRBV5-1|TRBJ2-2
TGCGCCAGCAGCGGGGGACTAGCGGAGATCACCGGGGAGCTGTTTTTT
CASSGGLAEITGELFF
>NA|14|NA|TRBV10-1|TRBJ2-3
TGCGCCAGCAGTGACGGGGGAATTGGGGATACGCAGTATTTT
CASSDGGIGDTQYF
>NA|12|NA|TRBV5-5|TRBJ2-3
TGTGCCAGCAGGACGGGGGCAGATACGCAGTATTTT
CASRTGADTQYF
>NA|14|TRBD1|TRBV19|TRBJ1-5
TGTGCCAGTAGTTGGGACAGTAGCAATCAGCCCCAGCATTTT
CASSWDSSNQPQHF
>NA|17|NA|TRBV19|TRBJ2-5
TGTGCCAGTAGCCGCACTAGGGGCGGGGGCCCATCAGGGACCCAGTACTTC
CASSRTRGGGPSGTQYF
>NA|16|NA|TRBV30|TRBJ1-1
TGTGCCTGGACAGGTGCCCTCGGGGACTTGAACACTGAAGCTTTCTTT
CAWTGALGDLNTEAFF
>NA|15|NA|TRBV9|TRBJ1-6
TGTGCCAGCAGCAATTCCGGGGGTCAAAATTCACCCCTCCACTTT
CASSNSGGQNSPLHF
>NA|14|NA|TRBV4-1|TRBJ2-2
TGCGCCAGCAGCCAAGATCGGGTCACCGGGGAGCTGTTTTTT
CASSQDRVTGELFF
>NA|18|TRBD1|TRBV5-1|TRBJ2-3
TGCGCCAGCAGCCTAAACCCCAGGACAGGTCTGCGCACAGATACGCAGTATTTT
CASSLNPRTGLRTDTQYF